These 4 T cell receptor beta chains were all obtained from the same sample, sequenced in a study of blood T cell repertoires in COVID-19. Produced via immunoSEQ multiplex PCR; TCRdb's table is partial and in-frame only. The table lists roughly 140,000 clones, about nine tenths of them singletons. Source material: peripheral blood. The receptors were gathered from a woman in her seventies with acute or convalescent COVID-19.

The genes are TRBV7-2 and TRBJ2-1; 9 bases are shared with TRBD2. Germline-derived CDR1 and CDR2 are SGHTA and FQGNSA. The CDR3 is 15 amino acids. V shed 5 bases, J shed 14 bases, and the junction held 16 bases outside the gene matches. The CDR3 nucleotides read TGTGCCAGCAGCCCACCCCCTGCGGGGGGGCCGGGCGAGTTCTTC. It codes for CASSPPPAGGPGEFF.

The V and J genes are TRBV6-5 and TRBJ1-2; a possible D gene is TRBD1 (6 bases). V lost 6 bases and J 4 bases, leaving 15 bases between the germline ends. The CDR3 contains 14 residues. CDR1 and CDR2 from the germline V gene are MNHEY and SVGAGI. The CDR3 region has the DNA TGTGCCAGCAGCGCTGACAGGAGCGGCTATGGCTACACCTTC. As protein: CASSADRSGYGYTF.

The chain joins TRBV13 to TRBJ1-4; the D is unclear. Trimming took off 3 bases at V and 0 bases at J, with 8 bases between the two ends. The germline V gene has CDR1 PRHDT and CDR2 FYEKMQ (reference sequence). CDR3 length equals 15 residues. CDR3 coding DNA: TGTGCCAGCAGCTTGAGGGCGGCAACTAATGAAAAACTGTTTTTT. Translation gives CASSLRAATNEKLFF. Variable domain in full (rest from reference TRBV13 and TRBJ1-4): AAGVIQSPRHLIKEKRETATLKCYPIPRHDTVYWYQQGPGQDPQFLISFYEKMQSDKGSIPDRFSAQQFSDYHSELNMSSLELGDSALYFCASSLRAATNEKLFFGSGTQLSVL.

The chain recombines TRBV7-8 with TRBJ2-3, with D possibly TRBD1 on 5 matching bases. The CDR3 is 14 amino acids. Germline CDR1 and CDR2: SGHVS and FQNEAQ. V was pared by 1 base and J by 4 bases, with 9 bases between. This CDR3 is CASSLVGAADTQYF. CDR3 nucleotide sequence: TGTGCCAGCAGCTTAGTAGGGGCTGCAGATACGCAGTATTTT.